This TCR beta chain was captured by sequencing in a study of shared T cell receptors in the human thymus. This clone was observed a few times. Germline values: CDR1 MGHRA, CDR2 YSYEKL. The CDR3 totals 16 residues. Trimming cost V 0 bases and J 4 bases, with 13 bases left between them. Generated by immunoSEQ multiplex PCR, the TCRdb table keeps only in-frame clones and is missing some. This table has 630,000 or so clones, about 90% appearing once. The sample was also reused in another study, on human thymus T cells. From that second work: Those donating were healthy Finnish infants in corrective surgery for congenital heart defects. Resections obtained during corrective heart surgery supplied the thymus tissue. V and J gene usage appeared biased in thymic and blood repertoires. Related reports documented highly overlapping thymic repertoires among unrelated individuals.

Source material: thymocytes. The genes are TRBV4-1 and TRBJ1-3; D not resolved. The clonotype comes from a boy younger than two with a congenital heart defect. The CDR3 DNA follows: TGCGCCAGCAGCCAAGATAAGAGGGCCGTCGGAAACACCATATATTTT. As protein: CASSQDKRAVGNTIYF.